This TCR beta chain came from a study of PD-L1 blockade in urothelial cancer. Study-level background: Investigators checked blood 3 weeks (second dose) and 6 weeks after treatment start.

Comments on this clone: Its target is not known.

Study-level results: Tumor-associated clones in blood expanded more at 3 weeks in durable-benefit patients.

PCRs each included synthetic TCR analog templates spiked in. Here immunoSEQ multiplex PCR was the method, and the copy in TCRdb shows in-frame clones only, minus some. The sample carries about 39,000 clones, more than 85% recorded once. The CDR3 loop spans 14 amino acids. The V and J ends lost 0 bases and 10 bases respectively, with 16 bases between them. Germline-derived CDR1 and CDR2 are SGDLS and YYNGEE. This clonotype was obtained from a man between 60 and 75 years old with urothelial cancer. This chain uses TRBV9 with TRBJ1-1, with D unclear. This specimen consisted of PBMCs, obtained around atezolizumab (anti-PD-L1) treatment. CDR3 in DNA: TGTGCCAGCAGCGTAGCTCAGGAACCAGTGAGAGCTTTCTTT. Its protein product is CASSVAQEPVRAFF.